Presented here are 25 T cell receptor beta chains from one specimen sequenced in a study of CD8+CD57+ T cells in acquired aplastic anemia. Profiling that covered TCR beta VDJ and CDR3 relied on genomic DNA as its template. TCRdb fed the reads into MiXCR, producing one record per CDR3 protein. The table has about 120,000 distinct CDR3 sequences, under 60% seen once. Sequenced patients had shown CD8+CD57+ cell expansion by flow cytometry. Sequenced: sorted CD4+, CD8+, or CD8+CD57+ T cells (not recorded which) from PBMCs. The receptors come from a human donor with aplastic anemia.

This clonotype was recorded at least ten times. The chain is built from TRBV13 and TRBJ1-2; unclear D gene. V was shortened by 3 bases and J by 6 bases, with 17 bases between the two germline ends. This CDR3 is built from 15 residues. Germline CDR1 and CDR2: PRHDT and FYEKMQ (reference sequence). The DNA for the CDR3 is TGTGCCAGCAGCTTGAGCTGGGCTTCAATGGATGGCTACACCTTC. Translating gives CASSLSWASMDGYTF.

Only one count was recorded for this clonotype. The chain links TRBV7-2 to TRBJ1-1, with D unresolved. Germline V gene sequence: CDR1 SGHTA, CDR2 FQGNSA. The length of the CDR3 is 13 residues. The V gene lost 9 bases and the J gene lost 8 bases, with 19 bases spanning the gap. DNA for the CDR3: TGTGCCAGTAGTATAGGACTACCGACGGAAGCTTTCTTT. Its protein product is CASSIGLPTEAFF.

The chain recombines TRBV5-1 with TRBJ1-2, with a weak D call TRBD1 (5 bases). CDR3 size: 13 residues. CDR1 is SGHRS and CDR2 is YFSETQ in the germline V gene. V was shortened by 0 bases and J by 6 bases, with 9 bases between the two germline ends. As DNA, the CDR3 is TGCGCCAGCAGCTTGGAGGGGATCGATGGCTACACCTTC. This translates into CASSLEGIDGYTF.

The V and J genes are TRBV10-3 and TRBJ2-3; D ambiguous. This CDR3 comprises 17 residues. V gave up 6 bases and J gave up 1 base, with 20 bases separating them. CDR1 and CDR2 (germline): ENHRY, SYGVKD. CDR3 sequence reads: CAISLVSGERGTDTQYF. CDR3 DNA sequence: TGTGCCATCAGCCTTGTCAGTGGTGAAAGGGGCACAGATACGCAGTATTTT.

The gene calls are TRBV15 and TRBJ1-2; TRBD1 might be the D (5 bases). Trimming cost V 0 bases and J 3 bases, with 14 bases left between them. This CDR3 has 16 amino acids. Germline V gives CDR1 LNHNV, CDR2 YYDKDF (reference sequence). CDR3 DNA: TGTGCCACCAGCAGAGATTTATCCGGGGCTGACTATGGCTACACCTTC. Protein sequence: CATSRDLSGADYGYTF.

The gene calls are TRBV6-4 and TRBJ2-3, with D perhaps TRBD2 (6 bases). The CDR3 runs 13 residues. Germline V lookup: CDR1 MRHNA, CDR2 SNTAGT. V lost 5 bases, J lost 2 bases, and 8 bases lay in between. As DNA, the CDR3 is TGTGCCAGCAGTAGGAGGGACACAGATACGCAGTATTTT. The encoded protein is CASSRRDTDTQYF.

The chain uses TRBV12-3 or TRBV12-4 and TRBJ1-2; TRBD1 agrees at 7 bases. The V and J ends lost 3 bases and 2 bases, in that order; junction bases with no gene match: 6. The CDR3 length is 15 residues. The CDR3 nucleotides read TGTGCCAGCAGTTTCGTGGCAGGGGGAAACTATGGCTACACCTTC. Protein product: CASSFVAGGNYGYTF.

The rearrangement links TRBV2 to TRBJ1-4; D is possibly TRBD1 (5 bases). CDR3 size: 15 residues. CDR1 and CDR2 from the germline V gene are SNHLY and FYNNEI. Trimming pared 3 bases from V and 5 bases from J, leaving 13 bases between. The CDR3 region is CASSDGAGVNEKLFF. CDR3 nucleotide sequence: TGTGCCAGCAGTGATGGGGCAGGTGTGAATGAAAAACTGTTTTTT.

V gene TRBV6-1 combines with J gene TRBJ2-1; TRBD1 matches 9 bases. J gave up 7 bases and V 6 bases, and 13 bases lay outside the gene matches. Per the germline V gene, CDR1 is MNHNS and CDR2 is SASEGT. The CDR3 is 16 residues long. CDR3 loop: CASRTTRDRVRNEQFF. The CDR3 region has the DNA TGTGCCAGCAGAACAACCCGGGACAGGGTGAGAAATGAGCAGTTCTTC.

A word on this clonotype: A read error may produce the germline difference seen at one junction end. The V gene is TRBV10-3, the J gene TRBJ2-7, with 11 bases that match TRBD2. The CDR3 is made up of 17 amino acids. The germline V gene has CDR1 ENHRY and CDR2 SYGVKD. Here the CDR3 DNA reads TGTGCCAGCAGTGTCAGACTAGCGGGAATGAGGTCCTACGAGCAGTACTTC. It specifies CASSVRLAGMRSYEQYF.

A few counts support this clonotype. The chain links TRBV6-1 to TRBJ2-7, with D unresolved. This CDR3 is 14 amino acids long. Trimming left V 2 bases short and J 6 bases short, with 14 bases between. The germline gives CDR1 MNHNS, CDR2 SASEGT. The CDR3 region is CASSESLERSEQYF. The CDR3 nucleotides read TGTGCCAGCAGTGAAAGCCTGGAGAGGAGCGAGCAGTACTTC.

This chain's CDR3 is CASILDDYGYTF. CDR3 coding DNA: TGTGCCAGCATCTTGGACGACTATGGCTACACCTTC. The chain couples TRBV7-9 to TRBJ1-2; D remains ambiguous. The germline gives CDR1 SEHNR, CDR2 FQNEAQ (reference sequence). The CDR3 has 12 amino acids. V was trimmed by 7 bases and J by 3 bases, leaving 9 bases between them.

This clonotype was seen once. This rearrangement joins TRBV19 to TRBJ2-7, with D maybe TRBD2 (7 bases). V shed 5 bases and J shed 7 bases, with 27 bases lying between them. Per the germline V gene, CDR1 is LNHDA and CDR2 is SQIVND (reference sequence). The CDR3 sequence is 17 residues long. The CDR3 nucleotides are TGTGCCAGTAGTTTGATGGGCGGGGGCCCCTCCGTCGAAGAGCAGTACTTC. It codes for CASSLMGGGPSVEEQYF.

The V and J genes are TRBV6-2 or TRBV6-3 and TRBJ2-1; D is uncertain. V lost 2 bases and J 4 bases, leaving 15 bases between the germline ends. Germline V gene data show CDR1 as MNHEY and CDR2 as SVGEGT. There are 16 residues in the CDR3. CDR3 DNA sequence: TGTGCCAGCAGTTACGGCCGAAGGGCCTCTTACAATGAGCAGTTCTTC. Translating it yields CASSYGRRASYNEQFF.

The chain is built from TRBV11-3 and TRBJ2-3, with a possible D match to TRBD2 (5 bases). Germline CDR1 is SGHNT and CDR2 is YENEEA. Trimming shortened V by 5 bases and J by 2 bases, and 11 bases separated the two germline ends. The CDR3 sequence is 14 residues long. The CDR3 sequence: CASSQRGFTDTQYF. CDR3 DNA sequence: TGTGCCAGCAGCCAACGGGGATTCACAGATACGCAGTATTTT.

The genes are TRBV6-2 or TRBV6-3 and TRBJ1-1; D is unresolved. Germline-derived CDR1 and CDR2 are MNHEY and SVGEGT. CDR3 length: 15 amino acids. V dropped 0 bases and J dropped 7 bases, with 15 bases sitting between them. Written as DNA, the CDR3 is TGTGCCAGCAGTTACTCGGAGGTCAGCCAGCTTGAAGCTTTCTTT. This translates into CASSYSEVSQLEAFF.

This sequence joins TRBV20-1 and TRBJ2-1; 11 nucleotides match TRBD2. Germline loops: CDR1 DFQATT, CDR2 SNEGSKA (reference sequence). V lost 0 bases and J lost 3; bases outside the gene matches: 4. The CDR3 is 16 residues long. CDR3 in amino acids: CSAREPTSGDYNEQFF. The CDR3 DNA sequence: TGCAGTGCTAGAGAACCGACTAGCGGGGACTACAATGAGCAGTTCTTC.

This clonotype was detected many times. The chain combines TRBV5-1 with TRBJ1-1, with 8 nucleotides matching TRBD1. Germline CDR1 is SGHRS and CDR2 is YFSETQ. The V gene end was trimmed by 0 bases and the J gene end by 2 bases; junction bases not matched to a gene: 6. The CDR3 is 16 residues long. CDR3 sequence: CASSLDPQGGNTEAFF. The CDR3 nucleotides are TGCGCCAGCAGCTTGGATCCACAGGGGGGAAACACTGAAGCTTTCTTT.

The V and J genes are TRBV2 and TRBJ1-4, with TRBD1 matching over 7 bases. This CDR3 spans 14 amino acids. The ends lost 3 bases at V and 7 bases at J; junction bases unmatched: 5. Germline V gives CDR1 SNHLY, CDR2 FYNNEI. CDR3 residues: CASSEYRGREKLFF. The CDR3 DNA reads as TGTGCCAGCAGTGAGTACAGGGGACGTGAAAAACTGTTTTTT. Variable domain in full (rest from reference TRBV2 and TRBJ1-4): EPEVTQTPSHQVTQMGQEVILRCVPISNHLYFYWYRQILGQKVEFLVSFYNNEISEKSEIFDDQFSVERPDGSNFTLKIRSTKLEDSAMYFCASSEYRGREKLFFGSGTQLSVL.

On this clonotype itself: Being one base from a much bigger clone, this may be a read error. Without the conserved terminal phenylalanine or tryptophan, this CDR3 likely stems from a read error. The chain links TRBV6-1 to TRBJ1-1; D is uncertain. Germline assignment: CDR1 MNHNS and CDR2 SASEGT. The CDR3 length is 13 residues. V was clipped by 10 bases and J by 2 bases, with 14 bases between them. In DNA form, the CDR3 reads TGTGCCACTGTCGCCTCGAGAAACACTGAAGCTTTCTTG. Its translation: CATVASRNTEAFL.

The chain is built from TRBV7-8 and TRBJ2-1, with 8 bases that match TRBD2. V lost 4 bases to trimming and J lost 9 bases; unmatched junction nucleotides: 11. Per the germline V gene, CDR1 is SGHVS and CDR2 is FQNEAQ. The CDR3 runs 15 residues. In DNA form, the CDR3 reads TGTGCCAGCAGCTCGACGGGAGGGCCTCTAAGTGAGCAGTTCTTC. It codes for CASSSTGGPLSEQFF. The full variable domain, with the rest looked up from reference TRBV7-8 and TRBJ2-1, is GAGVSQSPRYKVAKRGQDVALRCDPISGHVSLFWYQQALGQGPEFLTYFQNEAQLDKSGLPSDRFFAERPEGSVSTLKIQRTQQEDSAVYLCASSSTGGPLSEQFFGPGTRLTVL.

This clonotype turned up a few times. The chain carries TRBV24-1 and TRBJ2-1; D is unclear. The V gene lost 7 bases and the J gene lost 8 bases, with 8 bases spanning the gap. The CDR3 has 11 amino acids. CDR1 is KGHDR and CDR2 is SFDVKD in the germline V gene. The DNA for the CDR3 is TGTGCCACCAGCCTTCTGCATGAGCAGTTCTTC. This codes for CATSLLHEQFF.

This clonotype was counted a few times. CDR3 protein: CGTWTANYGYTF. In DNA, the CDR3 is TGCGGGACCTGGACAGCCAACTATGGCTACACCTTC. The chain is built from TRBV29-1 and TRBJ1-2; D is possibly TRBD1 (6 bases). The germline V gene encodes CDR1 SQVTM and CDR2 ANQGSEA. The CDR3 has 12 amino acids.

This clonotype occurred a few times. J is TRBJ1-1 and V is TRBV20-1; D ambiguous. CDR3 length: 14 residues. Trimming removed 0 bases from V and 10 bases from J, with 18 bases in between. CDR1 is DFQATT and CDR2 is SNEGSKA in the germline V gene (reference sequence). CDR3 in DNA: TGCAGTGCTAGAGATCCGAAGGAAACCAGTGGAGCTTTCTTT. This encodes CSARDPKETSGAFF.

The chain recombines TRBV19 with TRBJ1-6; D is undetermined. CDR1 and CDR2 (germline): LNHDA, SQIVND (reference sequence). CDR3 length: 13 residues. V was clipped by 3 bases and J by 6 bases, with 6 bases between them. CDR3 nucleotides: TGTGCCAGTAGTATGACCATTAATTCACCCCTCCACTTT. Amino acids: CASSMTINSPLHF.